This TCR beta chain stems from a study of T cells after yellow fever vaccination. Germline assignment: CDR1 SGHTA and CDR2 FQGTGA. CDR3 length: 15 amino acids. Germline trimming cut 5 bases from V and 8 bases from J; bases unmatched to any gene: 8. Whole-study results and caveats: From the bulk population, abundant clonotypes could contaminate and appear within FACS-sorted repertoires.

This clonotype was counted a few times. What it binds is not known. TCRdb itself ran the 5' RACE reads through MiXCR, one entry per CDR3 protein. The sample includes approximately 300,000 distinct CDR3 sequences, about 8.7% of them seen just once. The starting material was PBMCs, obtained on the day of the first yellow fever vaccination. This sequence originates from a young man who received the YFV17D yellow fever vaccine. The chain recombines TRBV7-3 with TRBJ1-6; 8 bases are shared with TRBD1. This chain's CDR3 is CASSLSGQVDSPLHF. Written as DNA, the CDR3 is TGTGCCAGCAGCCTTTCGGGACAGGTGGATTCACCCCTCCACTTT.